This T cell receptor (beta chain) is drawn from a study of shared clonotypes between healthy human individuals. Study context: A donor's plate count was three for CD4 naive and three for CD4 memory; CD8 naive had two and CD8 memory one. Broader study findings: Estimated clonotype richness was generally higher in naive than memory subsets.

Deep was the level at which the assay was run. It was across several immunoSEQ plates that each subset's genomic DNA was evenly split. Clones were read by immunoSEQ multiplex PCR, and TCRdb kept only the in-frame ones, dropping some. The sample shows millions of clones, more than 85% of them seen only once. V shed 0 bases and J shed 4 bases, with 14 bases lying between them. There are 15 residues in the CDR3. Germline lookup yields CDR1 SGHRS and CDR2 YFSETQ. In regard to this clone: Its matching antigen is unknown.

Sequencing was done on a sample of naive CD4+ T cells from PBMCs. Subset described: CD45RA+ positively selected. The chain uses TRBV5-1 and TRBJ2-7, with D tentatively TRBD1 (6 bases). This TCR was sampled from a man aged 18 to 29 in good health. Some clones in this sample may be carry-over from other donors' samples. Here the CDR3 reads CASSLAPQGGYEQYF. DNA of the CDR3: TGCGCCAGCAGCTTGGCCCCACAGGGCGGTTACGAGCAGTACTTC.